Sequencing of this TCR beta chain was carried out in a study of cytomegalovirus exposure and HLA in healthy donors. From germline, CDR1 is MNHEY and CDR2 SMNVEV (reference sequence). V lost 5 bases and J lost 1, with 14 bases in between. The CDR3 is 15 residues long. Primers included in the PCR were 60 Vbeta and 13 Jbeta primers. Here immunoSEQ multiplex PCR was the method, and the copy in TCRdb shows in-frame clones only, minus some. The repertoire table contains under 130,000 clones. Sample: PBMCs. The origin of this receptor is a man in his fifties in good health and CMV-seronegative. J is TRBJ1-1 and V is TRBV27; D is undetermined. The CDR3 region has the DNA TGTGCCAGCAGTCCAACGAGGAACACGAACACTGAAGCTTTCTTT. Its translation: CASSPTRNTNTEAFF.